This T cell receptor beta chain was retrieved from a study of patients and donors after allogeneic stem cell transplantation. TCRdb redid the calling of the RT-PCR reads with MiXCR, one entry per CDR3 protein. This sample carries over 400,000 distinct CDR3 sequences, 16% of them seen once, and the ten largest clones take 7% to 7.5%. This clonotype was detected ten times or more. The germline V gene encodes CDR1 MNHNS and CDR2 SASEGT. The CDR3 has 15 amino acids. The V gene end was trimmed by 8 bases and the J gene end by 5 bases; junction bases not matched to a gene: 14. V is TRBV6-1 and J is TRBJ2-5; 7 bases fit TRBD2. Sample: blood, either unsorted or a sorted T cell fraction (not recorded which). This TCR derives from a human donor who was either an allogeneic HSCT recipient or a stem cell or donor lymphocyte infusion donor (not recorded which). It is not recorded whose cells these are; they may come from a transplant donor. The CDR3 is CASGRVGAPGETQYF. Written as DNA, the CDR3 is TGTGCCAGCGGGAGGGTAGGCGCTCCTGGCGAGACCCAGTACTTC.